The 12 T cell receptor beta chains below all came from one sample that was sequenced in a study of blood T cells in healthy people across ages. With a J-beta primer mix and a sample-barcoded 5' primer, a second PCR ran roughly 6 to 12 cycles. TCRdb processed the 5' RACE reads anew with MiXCR; each CDR3 protein has one entry. The sample has around 800,000 distinct CDR3 sequences, roughly 24% seen once. This sample was shared with a second study, whose subject was T cells of mothers and their children.

Input material: blood. These receptors all come from a boy between 5 and 17 years old in good health.

This clonotype has a handful of counts. One junction end disagrees with the germline gene, perhaps due to a read error. The chain is built from TRBV7-9 and TRBJ1-5; D ambiguous. Germline loops: CDR1 SEHNR, CDR2 FQNEAQ (reference sequence). CDR3 length: 11 amino acids. The CDR3 protein is CASSLNQAQHF. CDR3 nucleotides: TGTGCCAGCAGCTTGAATCAGGCCCAGCATTTT.

The CDR3 sequence: CASRAGRGEQYF. CDR3 in DNA: TGCGCCAGCAGAGCGGGCCGTGGGGAGCAGTACTTC. The rearrangement uses TRBV5-1 and TRBJ2-5; D is perhaps TRBD2 (6 bases). V gave up 5 bases and J gave up 11 bases, with 16 bases separating them. CDR3 length: 12 amino acids. CDR1 and CDR2 (germline): SGHRS, YFSETQ. Full variable domain (missing parts from reference TRBV5-1 and TRBJ2-5): KAGVTQTPRYLIKTRGQQVTLSCSPISGHRSVSWYQQTPGQGLQFLFEYFSETQRNKGNFPGRFSGRQFSNSRSEMNVSTLELGDSALYLCASRAGRGEQYFGPGTRLLVL.

The V call is TRBV3-1, the J call TRBJ1-1; a weak D match, TRBD1 (5 bases). CDR3 size: 13 residues. CDR1 is LGHDT and CDR2 is YNNKEL in the germline V gene (reference sequence). The V end was cut by 4 bases, the J end by 2 bases, with 8 bases between. The CDR3 coding sequence is TGTGCCAGCAGCCGCGGACATAACACTGAAGCTTTCTTT. It specifies CASSRGHNTEAFF.

The sample holds a few counts of this clonotype. The rearrangement uses TRBV28 and TRBJ2-5; D is possibly TRBD1 (5 bases). The germline V gene encodes CDR1 MDHEN and CDR2 SYDVKM. This CDR3 comprises 17 residues. Trimming stripped 5 bases from V and 4 bases from J, with 23 bases between. The CDR3 reads CASSNSPWGPAGETQYF. The CDR3 nucleotides are TGTGCCAGCAGTAACAGCCCCTGGGGCCCGGCAGGAGAGACCCAGTACTTC. Variable domain in full (rest from reference TRBV28 and TRBJ2-5): DVKVTQSSRYLVKRTGEKVFLECVQDMDHENMFWYRQDPGLGLRLIYFSYDVKMKEKGDIPEGYSVSREKKERFSLILESASTNQTSMYLCASSNSPWGPAGETQYFGPGTRLLVL.

The chain employs TRBV6-5 and TRBJ2-6; D remains unclear. The V end was cut by 5 bases, the J end by 0 bases, with 8 bases between. The CDR3 has 15 amino acids. Germline CDR1 is MNHEY and CDR2 is SVGAGI. Here the CDR3 reads CASSTLGSGANVLTF. CDR3 nucleotide sequence: TGTGCCAGCAGTACCCTGGGCTCTGGGGCCAACGTCCTGACTTTC.

The V and J genes are TRBV2 and TRBJ2-5; D uncertain. V was trimmed by 8 bases and J by 4 bases, leaving 11 bases between them. The CDR3 runs 12 residues. The V gene's germline CDR1 is SNHLY and CDR2 FYNNEI. The CDR3 spells CASGRTGETQYF. The DNA for the CDR3 is TGTGCCAGCGGGCGGACCGGAGAGACCCAGTACTTC.

The gene calls are TRBV5-6 and TRBJ2-1; 7 bases are shared with TRBD2. Germline values: CDR1 SGHDT, CDR2 YYEEEE. J gave up 9 bases and V 4 bases, and 10 bases lay outside the gene matches. The CDR3 totals 14 residues. The CDR3 region has the DNA TGTGCCAGCAGCCCGGTGGAGCGGGAAGGTGAGCAGTTCTTC. Amino acids: CASSPVEREGEQFF.

V gene TRBV5-1 combines with J gene TRBJ1-1, with D maybe TRBD1 (5 bases). The CDR3 is made up of 15 amino acids. V was clipped by 3 bases and J by 1 base, with 13 bases between them. Germline CDR1 and CDR2: SGHRS and YFSETQ. As DNA, the CDR3 is TGCGCCAGCAGCTGGGTGGGGACGGCGAACACTGAAGCTTTCTTT. Protein product: CASSWVGTANTEAFF.

The chain is built from TRBV10-3 and TRBJ2-7, with 7 bases lining up with TRBD1. The CDR3 has 14 amino acids. V shed 3 bases and J 0 bases; nucleotides not matched to a gene: 2. Per germline, CDR1 ENHRY and CDR2 SYGVKD. The DNA of the CDR3 is TGTGCCATCAGTGATTCAGGGGGCTCCTACGAGCAGTACTTC. Translated: CAISDSGGSYEQYF.

The chain is built from TRBV20-1 and TRBJ2-5, with D unresolved. This CDR3 is 15 amino acids long. Germline CDR1 reads DFQATT; CDR2 reads SNEGSKA (reference sequence). V gave up 2 bases and J gave up 2 bases, with 15 bases separating them. CDR3: CSARPLTRIQETQYF. The DNA for the CDR3 is TGCAGTGCTAGACCCCTTACACGGATACAAGAGACCCAGTACTTC.

This clonotype showed up just a few times. The rearrangement links TRBV12-3 or TRBV12-4 to TRBJ2-4, with 7 bases lining up with TRBD1. Trimming removed 6 bases from V and 8 bases from J; junction bases left unmatched: 10. The CDR3 runs to 14 residues. The CDR3 region is CASSQGQVGDIQYF. Written as DNA, the CDR3 is TGTGCCAGCAGCCAAGGACAGGTGGGGGACATTCAGTACTTC.

This clonotype has more than one count but fewer than ten. The DNA for the CDR3 is TGCAGTGCCCAGGGGGGGGAATCCTATAATTCACCCCTCCACTTT. It is translated as CSAQGGESYNSPLHF. The chain recombines TRBV20-1 with TRBJ1-6; TRBD1 matches at 7 bases. J gave up 1 base and V 6 bases, and 6 bases lay outside the gene matches. The CDR3 totals 15 residues. Germline V lookup: CDR1 DFQATT, CDR2 SNEGSKA (reference sequence).